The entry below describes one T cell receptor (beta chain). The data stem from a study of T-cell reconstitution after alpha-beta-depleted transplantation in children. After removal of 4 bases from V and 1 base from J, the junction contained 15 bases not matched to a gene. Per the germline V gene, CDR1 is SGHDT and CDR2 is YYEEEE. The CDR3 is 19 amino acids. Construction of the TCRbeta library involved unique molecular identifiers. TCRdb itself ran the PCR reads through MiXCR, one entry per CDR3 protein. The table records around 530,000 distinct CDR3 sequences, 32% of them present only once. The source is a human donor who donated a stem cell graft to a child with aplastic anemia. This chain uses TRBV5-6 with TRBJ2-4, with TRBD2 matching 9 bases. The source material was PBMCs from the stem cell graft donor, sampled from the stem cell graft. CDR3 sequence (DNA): TGTGCCAGCAGCCTGCTGACTAGCGGAACTCTTTGGGCCAAAAACATTCAGTACTTC. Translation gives CASSLLTSGTLWAKNIQYF.